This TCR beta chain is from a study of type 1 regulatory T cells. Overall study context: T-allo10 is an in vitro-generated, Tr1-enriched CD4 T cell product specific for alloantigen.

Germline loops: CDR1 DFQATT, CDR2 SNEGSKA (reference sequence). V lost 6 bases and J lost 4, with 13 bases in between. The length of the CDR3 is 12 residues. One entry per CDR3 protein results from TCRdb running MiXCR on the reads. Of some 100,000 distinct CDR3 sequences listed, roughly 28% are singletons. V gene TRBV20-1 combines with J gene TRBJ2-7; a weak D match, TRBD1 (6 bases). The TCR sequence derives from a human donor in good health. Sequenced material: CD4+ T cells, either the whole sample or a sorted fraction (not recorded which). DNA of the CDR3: TGCAGTGCAATCCGGGACAAGTACGAGCAGTACTTC. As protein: CSAIRDKYEQYF.